This TCR beta chain is drawn from a study of T cell responses to AZD1222 COVID-19 vaccine. Germline assignment: CDR1 SGHRS and CDR2 YFSETQ. CDR3 length: 15 amino acids. Trimming took 0 bases from V and 7 from J, leaving 11 bases between them. Broader study findings: Clonal diversity may have been underestimated in mostly white British donors. Vaccination with two AZD1222 doses was followed by a rise in Spike-specific TCR breadth and depth. Reports say nearly half of spike-specific TCRs go after unmutated variant regions.

Measured with immunoSEQ multiplex PCR; TCRdb has only the in-frame clones, and not every one. There are over 75,000 clones in the sample; around 90% occur only once, and over 2% lies in the top ten. On this clone itself: Its antigen is currently unknown.

The rearrangement uses TRBV5-1 and TRBJ1-6; D is ambiguous. Here the sequenced sample was peripheral blood, taken on day 0 of AZD1222 vaccination. This receptor was obtained from an adult in good health. In DNA, the CDR3 is TGCGCCAGCAGCTTGGGGCGGGGAGACAATTCACCCCTCCACTTT. The encoded protein is CASSLGRGDNSPLHF.